This record covers a single TCR beta chain. What it binds is not known. The data were obtained in a study of blood T cells in healthy people across ages. Study observations and caveats: Higher diversity, along with more naive CD4+ cells, distinguished long-lived donors from aged donors.

CDR1 and CDR2 (germline): MNHEY, SMNVEV (reference sequence). Trimming removed 5 bases from V and 6 bases from J; junction bases left unmatched: 5. There are 14 residues in the CDR3. Then a second PCR, running about 7 to 11 cycles, was carried out with a sample-barcoded 5' primer and a J-beta primer mix. TCRdb ran MiXCR on the 5' RACE reads and lists one entry per CDR3 protein. The profile covers over 700,000 distinct CDR3 sequences, with around 25% appearing a single time and more than 8.5% taken by the ten largest. PBMCs were isolated at a quantity of at least 7 million per sample. No fewer than 5.5 micrograms of total RNA were isolated from every sample. These data are also associated with another study on T cells of mothers and their children.

J is TRBJ2-4 and V is TRBV27; 9 bases are shared with TRBD1. The sequence derives from a boy aged 5-17 years in good health. The specimen sequenced was blood. CDR3 in DNA: TGTGCCAGCAGTCCCGGGACAGGGACAAACATTCAGTACTTC. Encoded protein: CASSPGTGTNIQYF.